This T cell receptor beta chain was identified during a study of breast tumors, draining lymph nodes, adjacent tissues. This clonotype was seen at least ten times. The antigen remains unidentified. CDR3 length equals 11 residues. V was cut by 10 bases and J by 7 bases, with 13 bases left in between. Per germline, CDR1 MDHEN and CDR2 SYDVKM. Study observations and caveats: Tumor T cell lymph node origin was a supported hypothesis, not proven. Tumor TCR diversity was below lymph nodes but above nontumor tissue.

TCRdb fed the multiplex PCR reads into MiXCR, producing one record per CDR3 protein. The table includes fewer than 150,000 distinct CDR3 sequences, approximately 21% detected once. The lymph nodes were axillary draining lymph nodes from breast cancer patients. The sequence derives from a female donor with breast cancer. Some clones in this sample may be carry-over from other donors' samples. The chain carries TRBV28 and TRBJ1-2, with a tentative D call TRBD1 (5 bases). The specimen sequenced was axillary lymph node tissue. Written as DNA, the CDR3 is TGTGCCACCCTTGGGGGGTCTGGCTACACCTTC. Protein product: CATLGGSGYTF.